This T cell receptor (beta chain) is drawn from a study of blood T cell repertoires in COVID-19. Study as a whole: In each case, the material was cDNA or gDNA derived from T cells, B-cell-depleted T cells, or PBMCs.

Repertoires were generated with immunoSEQ multiplex PCR, while TCRdb's copy carries only in-frame clones and drops some. The sample holds roughly 160,000 clones, roughly 84% seen once. J was trimmed by 7 bases and V by 5 bases; bases with no gene match: 5. The CDR3 sequence is 14 residues long. Germline loops: CDR1 SGHTA, CDR2 FQGNSA. The V gene is TRBV7-2, the J gene TRBJ1-5, with 10 bases matching TRBD1. The source is a man of 80 years or more with COVID-19, enrolled during active disease. Sequencing used peripheral blood. The CDR3 protein is CASSERTGGQPQHF. The CDR3, as DNA: TGTGCCAGCAGCGAAAGGACAGGGGGACAGCCCCAGCATTTT.